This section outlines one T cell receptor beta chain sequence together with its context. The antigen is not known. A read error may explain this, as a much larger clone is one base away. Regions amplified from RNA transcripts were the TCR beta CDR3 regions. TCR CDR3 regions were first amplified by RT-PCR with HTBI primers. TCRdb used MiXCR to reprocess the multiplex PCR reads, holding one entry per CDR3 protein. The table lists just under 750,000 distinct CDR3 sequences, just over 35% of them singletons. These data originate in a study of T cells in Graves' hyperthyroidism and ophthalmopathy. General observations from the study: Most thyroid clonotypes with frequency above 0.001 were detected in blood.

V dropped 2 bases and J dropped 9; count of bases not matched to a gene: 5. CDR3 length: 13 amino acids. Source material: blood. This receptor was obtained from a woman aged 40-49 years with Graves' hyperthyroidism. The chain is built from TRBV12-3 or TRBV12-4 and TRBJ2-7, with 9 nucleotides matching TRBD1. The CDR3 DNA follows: TGTGCCAGCAGTTTACCCGGGACAGGGCTGCAGTACTTC. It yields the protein CASSLPGTGLQYF.